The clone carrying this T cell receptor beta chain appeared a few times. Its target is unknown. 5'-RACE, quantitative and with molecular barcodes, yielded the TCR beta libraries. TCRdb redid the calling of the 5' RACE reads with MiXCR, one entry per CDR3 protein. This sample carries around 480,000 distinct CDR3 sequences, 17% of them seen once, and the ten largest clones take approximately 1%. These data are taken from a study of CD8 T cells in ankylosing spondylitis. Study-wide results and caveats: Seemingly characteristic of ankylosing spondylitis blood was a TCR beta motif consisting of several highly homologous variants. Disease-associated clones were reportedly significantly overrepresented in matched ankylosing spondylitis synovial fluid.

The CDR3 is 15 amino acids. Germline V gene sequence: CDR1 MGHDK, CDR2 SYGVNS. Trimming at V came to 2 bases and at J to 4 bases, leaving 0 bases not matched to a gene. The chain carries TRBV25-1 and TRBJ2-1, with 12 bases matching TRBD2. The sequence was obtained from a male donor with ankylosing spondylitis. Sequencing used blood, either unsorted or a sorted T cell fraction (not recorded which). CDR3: CASSEGTSGYNEQFF. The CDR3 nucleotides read TGTGCCAGCAGTGAAGGGACTAGCGGGTACAATGAGCAGTTCTTC.